This paragraph reports one TCR beta chain. Its antigen is unknown. The CDR3 runs 15 residues. Germline CDR1 is LNHNV and CDR2 is YYDKDF (reference sequence). After removal of 1 base from V and 2 bases from J, the junction contained 3 bases not matched to a gene. The sample is drawn from a study of breast tumors, draining lymph nodes, adjacent tissues. Study-level results: Tumor TCR diversity was below lymph nodes but above nontumor tissue. Luminal-like breast cancer showed significantly greater tumor-nontumor repertoire similarity than basal-like breast cancer did. The lymph node origin of tumor T cells was framed as consistent with a hypothesis, not demonstrated.

Breast cancer patients provided tissue from their axillary draining lymph nodes. MiXCR, applied by TCRdb to the multiplex PCR reads, yields one record per CDR3 protein. This table has 85,000 to 130,000 distinct CDR3 sequences, around 30% appearing once. The clonotype was recovered from a female donor with breast cancer. Some clones in this sample may be carry-over from other donors' samples. The specimen sequenced was axillary lymph node tissue. The chain is built from TRBV15 and TRBJ1-2; 8 bases map to TRBD1. CDR3 region: CATSRASGGNYGYTF. DNA of the CDR3: TGTGCCACCAGCAGAGCCTCAGGGGGCAACTATGGCTACACCTTC. Drawing the rest from reference TRBV15 and TRBJ1-2, the complete variable domain is DAMVIQNPRYQVTQFGKPVTLSCSQTLNHNVMYWYQQKSSQAPKLLFHYYDKDFNNEADTPDNFQSRRPNTSFCFLDIRSPGLGDTAMYLCATSRASGGNYGYTFGSGTRLTVV.